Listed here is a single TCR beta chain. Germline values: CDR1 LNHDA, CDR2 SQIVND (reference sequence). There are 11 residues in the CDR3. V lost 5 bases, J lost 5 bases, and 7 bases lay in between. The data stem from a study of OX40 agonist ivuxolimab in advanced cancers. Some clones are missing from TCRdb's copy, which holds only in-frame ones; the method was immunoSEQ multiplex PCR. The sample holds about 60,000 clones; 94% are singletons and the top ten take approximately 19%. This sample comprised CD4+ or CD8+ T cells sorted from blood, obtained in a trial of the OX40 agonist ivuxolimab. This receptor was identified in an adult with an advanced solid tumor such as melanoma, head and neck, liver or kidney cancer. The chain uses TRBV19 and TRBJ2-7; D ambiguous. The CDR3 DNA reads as TGTGCCAGTAGTTTGGGGAACGAGCAGTACTTC. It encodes CASSLGNEQYF.